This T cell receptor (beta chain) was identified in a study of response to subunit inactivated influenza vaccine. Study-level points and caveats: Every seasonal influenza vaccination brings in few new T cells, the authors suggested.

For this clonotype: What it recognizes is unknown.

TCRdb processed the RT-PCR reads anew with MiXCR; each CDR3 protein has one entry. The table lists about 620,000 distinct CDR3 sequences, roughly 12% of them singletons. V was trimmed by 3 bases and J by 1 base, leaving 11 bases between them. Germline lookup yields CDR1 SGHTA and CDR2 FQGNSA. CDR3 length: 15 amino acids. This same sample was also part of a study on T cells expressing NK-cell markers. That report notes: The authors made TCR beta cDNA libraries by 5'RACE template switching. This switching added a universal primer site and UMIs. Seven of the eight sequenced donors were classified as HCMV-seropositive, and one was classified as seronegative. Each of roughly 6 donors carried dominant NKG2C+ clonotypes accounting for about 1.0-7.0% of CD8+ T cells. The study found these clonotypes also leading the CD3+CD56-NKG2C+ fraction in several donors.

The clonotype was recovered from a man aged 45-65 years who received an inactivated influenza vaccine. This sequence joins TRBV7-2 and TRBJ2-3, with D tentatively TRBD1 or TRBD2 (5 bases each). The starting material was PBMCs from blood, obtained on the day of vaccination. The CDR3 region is CASSFRDGRTDTQYF. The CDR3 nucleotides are TGTGCCAGCAGCTTCCGGGACGGACGCACAGATACGCAGTATTTT.